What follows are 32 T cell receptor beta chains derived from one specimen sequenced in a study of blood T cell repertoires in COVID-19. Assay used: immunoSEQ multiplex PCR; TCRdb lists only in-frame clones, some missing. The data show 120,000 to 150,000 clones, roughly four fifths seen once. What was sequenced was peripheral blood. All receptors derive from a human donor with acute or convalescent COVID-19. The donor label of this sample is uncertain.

The CDR3 sequence: CAISDPDRLGYTF. In DNA, the CDR3 is TGTGCCATCAGTGACCCTGACAGGTTGGGCTACACCTTC. This sequence joins TRBV10-3 and TRBJ1-2; maybe TRBD1 (6 bases). Trimming removed 3 bases at V and 8 bases at J, with 13 bases between. This CDR3 spans 13 amino acids. The V gene's germline CDR1 is ENHRY and CDR2 SYGVKD.

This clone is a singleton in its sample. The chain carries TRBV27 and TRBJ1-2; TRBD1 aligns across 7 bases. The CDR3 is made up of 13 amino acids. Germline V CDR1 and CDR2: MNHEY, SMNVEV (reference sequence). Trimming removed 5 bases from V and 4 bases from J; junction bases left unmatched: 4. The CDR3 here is CASSPTGVYGYTF. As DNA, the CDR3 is TGTGCCAGCAGTCCTACAGGGGTCTATGGCTACACCTTC.

For the CDR3, the DNA is TGTGCCAGCACTACAGGGAGGGGCGCCTACGGCTACACCTTC. This encodes CASTTGRGAYGYTF. The V gene is TRBV5-6, the J gene TRBJ1-2, with TRBD1 as a possible D gene (6 bases). V lost 6 bases and J 8 bases, leaving 20 bases between the germline ends. Germline assignment: CDR1 SGHDT and CDR2 YYEEEE. The CDR3 consists of 14 residues.

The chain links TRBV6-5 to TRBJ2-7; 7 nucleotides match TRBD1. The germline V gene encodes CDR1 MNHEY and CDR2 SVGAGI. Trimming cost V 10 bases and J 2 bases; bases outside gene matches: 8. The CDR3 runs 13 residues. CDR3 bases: TGTGCCATTCTGGACAGGAAGGCCTACGAGCAGTACTTC. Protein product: CAILDRKAYEQYF.

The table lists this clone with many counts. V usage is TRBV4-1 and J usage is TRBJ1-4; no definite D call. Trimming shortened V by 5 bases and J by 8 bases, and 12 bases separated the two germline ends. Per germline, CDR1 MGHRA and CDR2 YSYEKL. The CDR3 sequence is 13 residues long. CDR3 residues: CASSGIGGEKLFF. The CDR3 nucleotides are TGCGCCAGCAGCGGGATCGGAGGGGAAAAACTGTTTTTT.

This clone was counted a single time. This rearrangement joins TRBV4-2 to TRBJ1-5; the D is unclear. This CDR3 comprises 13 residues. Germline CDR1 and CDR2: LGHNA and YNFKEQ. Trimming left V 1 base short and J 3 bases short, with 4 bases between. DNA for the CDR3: TGTGCCAGCAGCCAAGTAGTCAATCAGCCCCAGCATTTT. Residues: CASSQVVNQPQHF.

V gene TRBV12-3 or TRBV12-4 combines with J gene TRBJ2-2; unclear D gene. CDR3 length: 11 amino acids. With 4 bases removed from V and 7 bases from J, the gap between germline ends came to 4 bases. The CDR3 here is CASSYLGELFF. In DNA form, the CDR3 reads TGTGCCAGCAGTTATCTCGGGGAGCTGTTTTTT.

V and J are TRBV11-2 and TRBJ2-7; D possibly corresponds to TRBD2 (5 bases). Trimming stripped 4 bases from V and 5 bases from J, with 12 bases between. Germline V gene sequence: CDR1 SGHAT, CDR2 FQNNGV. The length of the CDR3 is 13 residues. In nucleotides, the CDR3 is TGTGCCAGCAGCTGGGGTATGAGGGACGAGCAGTACGTC. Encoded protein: CASSWGMRDEQYV.

The CDR3 spells CASTRAPYSNQPQHF. In nucleotides, the CDR3 is TGTGCCAGCACCAGGGCCCCTTATAGCAATCAGCCCCAGCATTTT. V is TRBV6-5 and J is TRBJ1-5; possibly TRBD1 for D (5 bases). From germline, CDR1 is MNHEY and CDR2 SVGAGI. This CDR3 region has 15 residues. V gave up 7 bases and J gave up 0 bases, with 13 bases separating them.

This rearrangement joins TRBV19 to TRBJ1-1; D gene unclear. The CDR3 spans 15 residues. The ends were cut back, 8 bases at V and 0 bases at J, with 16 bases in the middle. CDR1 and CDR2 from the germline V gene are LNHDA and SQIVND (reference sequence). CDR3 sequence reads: CASEDGINMNTEAFF. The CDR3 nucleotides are TGTGCCAGTGAAGACGGGATCAACATGAACACTGAAGCTTTCTTT.

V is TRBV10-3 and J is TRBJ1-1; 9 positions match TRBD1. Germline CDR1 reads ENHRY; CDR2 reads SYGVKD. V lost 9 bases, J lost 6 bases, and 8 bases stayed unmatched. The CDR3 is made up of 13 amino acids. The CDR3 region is CAIKKDRGSEAFF. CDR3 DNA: TGTGCCATAAAAAAGGACAGGGGCTCTGAAGCTTTCTTT.

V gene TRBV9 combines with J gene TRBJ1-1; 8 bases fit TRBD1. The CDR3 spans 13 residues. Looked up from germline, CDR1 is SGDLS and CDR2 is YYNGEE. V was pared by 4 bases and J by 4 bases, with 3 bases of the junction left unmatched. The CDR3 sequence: CASSLTGGTEAFF. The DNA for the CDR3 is TGTGCCAGCAGCTTAACAGGGGGCACTGAAGCTTTCTTT.

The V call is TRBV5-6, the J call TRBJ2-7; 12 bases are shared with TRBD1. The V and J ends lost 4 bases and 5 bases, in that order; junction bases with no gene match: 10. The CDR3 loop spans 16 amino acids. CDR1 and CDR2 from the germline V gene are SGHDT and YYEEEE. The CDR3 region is CASSPKPGQGANEQYV. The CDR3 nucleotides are TGTGCCAGCAGCCCTAAACCGGGACAGGGGGCCAACGAGCAGTACGTC.

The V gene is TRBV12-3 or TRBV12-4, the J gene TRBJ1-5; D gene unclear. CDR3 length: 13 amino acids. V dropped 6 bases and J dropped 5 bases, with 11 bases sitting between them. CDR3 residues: CASRAATHQPQHF. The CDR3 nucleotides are TGTGCCAGCAGGGCAGCGACCCATCAGCCCCAGCATTTT.

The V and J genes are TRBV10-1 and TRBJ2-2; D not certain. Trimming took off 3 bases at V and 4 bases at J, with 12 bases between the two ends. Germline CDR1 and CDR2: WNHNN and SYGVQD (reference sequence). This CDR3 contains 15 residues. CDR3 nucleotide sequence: TGCGCCAGCAGTGAAAATCCGGGTCCCACCGGGGAGCTGTTTTTT. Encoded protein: CASSENPGPTGELFF.

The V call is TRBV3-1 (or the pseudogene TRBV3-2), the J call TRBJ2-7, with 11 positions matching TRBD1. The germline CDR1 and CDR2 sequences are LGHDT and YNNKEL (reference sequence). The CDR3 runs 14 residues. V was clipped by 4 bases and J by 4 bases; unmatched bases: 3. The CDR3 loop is CASSPGQGEYEQYF. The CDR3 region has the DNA TGTGCCAGCAGCCCGGGACAGGGGGAGTACGAGCAGTACTTC.

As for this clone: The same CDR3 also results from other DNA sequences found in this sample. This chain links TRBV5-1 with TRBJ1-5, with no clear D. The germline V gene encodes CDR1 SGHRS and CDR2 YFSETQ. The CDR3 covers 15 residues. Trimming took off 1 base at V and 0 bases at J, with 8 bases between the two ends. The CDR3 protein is CASSLTGYSNQPQHF. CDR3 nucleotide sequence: TGCGCCAGCAGCTTGACGGGGTATAGCAATCAGCCCCAGCATTTT.

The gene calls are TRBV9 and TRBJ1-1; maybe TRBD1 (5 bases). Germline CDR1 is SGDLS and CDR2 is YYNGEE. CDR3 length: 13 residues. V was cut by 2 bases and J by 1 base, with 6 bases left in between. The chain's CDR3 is CASSVGPNTEAFF. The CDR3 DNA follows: TGTGCCAGCAGCGTGGGGCCGAACACTGAAGCTTTCTTT.

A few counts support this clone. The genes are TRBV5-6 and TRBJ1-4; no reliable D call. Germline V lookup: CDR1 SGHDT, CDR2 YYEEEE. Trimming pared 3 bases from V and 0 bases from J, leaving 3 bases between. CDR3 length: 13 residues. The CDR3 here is CASSSATNEKLFF. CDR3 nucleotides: TGTGCCAGCAGCTCTGCAACTAATGAAAAACTGTTTTTT.

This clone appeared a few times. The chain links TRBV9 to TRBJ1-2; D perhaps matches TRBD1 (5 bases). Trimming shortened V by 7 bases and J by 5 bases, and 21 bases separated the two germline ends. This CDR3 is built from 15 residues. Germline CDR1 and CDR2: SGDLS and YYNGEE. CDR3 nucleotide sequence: TGTGCCAGCTCTGAGGAGGGGCACCCTTCATATGGCTACACCTTC. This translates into CASSEEGHPSYGYTF.

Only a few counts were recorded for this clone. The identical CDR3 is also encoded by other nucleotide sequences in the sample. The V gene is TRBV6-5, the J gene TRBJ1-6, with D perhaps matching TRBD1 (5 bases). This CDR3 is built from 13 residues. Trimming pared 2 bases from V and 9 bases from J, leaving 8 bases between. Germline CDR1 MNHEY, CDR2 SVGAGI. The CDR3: CASSYRGGSPLHF. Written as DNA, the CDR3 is TGTGCCAGCAGTTACCGGGGGGGTTCACCCCTCCACTTT.

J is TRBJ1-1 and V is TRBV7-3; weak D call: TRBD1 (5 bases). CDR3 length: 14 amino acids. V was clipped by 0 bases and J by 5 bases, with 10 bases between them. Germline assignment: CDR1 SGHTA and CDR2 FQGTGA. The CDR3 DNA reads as TGTGCCAGCAGCTTAACGGGGGGGAGAACTGAAGCTTTCTTT. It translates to CASSLTGGRTEAFF.

The DNA of the CDR3 is TGTGCCAGCAGTAATCGGGGGAACTCTGGAAACACCATATATTTT. Translating gives CASSNRGNSGNTIYF. The rearrangement joins TRBV27 to TRBJ1-3; a possible D gene is TRBD1 (5 bases). This CDR3 is 15 amino acids long. CDR1 is MNHEY, CDR2 SMNVEV, per germline (reference sequence). V was pared by 5 bases and J by 0 bases, with 11 bases between.

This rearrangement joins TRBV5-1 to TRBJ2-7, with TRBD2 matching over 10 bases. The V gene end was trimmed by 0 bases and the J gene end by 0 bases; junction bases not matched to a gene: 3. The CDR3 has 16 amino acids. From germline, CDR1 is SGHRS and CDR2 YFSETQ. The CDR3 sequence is CASSLAPSGSSYEQYF. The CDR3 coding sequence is TGCGCCAGCAGCTTGGCGCCTAGCGGGAGCTCCTACGAGCAGTACTTC.

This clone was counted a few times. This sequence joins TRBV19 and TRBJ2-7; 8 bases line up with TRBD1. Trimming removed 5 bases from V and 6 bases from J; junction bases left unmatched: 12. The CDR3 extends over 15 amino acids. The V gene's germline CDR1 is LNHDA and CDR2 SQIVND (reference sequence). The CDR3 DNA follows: TGTGCCAGTAGTGATGGGACAGGAACCTTCGGCGAGCAGTACTTC. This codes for CASSDGTGTFGEQYF.

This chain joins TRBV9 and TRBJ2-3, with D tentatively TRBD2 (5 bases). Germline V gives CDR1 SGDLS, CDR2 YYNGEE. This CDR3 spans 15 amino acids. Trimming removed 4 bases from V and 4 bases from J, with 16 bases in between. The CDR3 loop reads CASSFRFGKADTQYF. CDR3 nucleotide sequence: TGTGCCAGCAGCTTCCGCTTCGGGAAGGCAGATACGCAGTATTTT.

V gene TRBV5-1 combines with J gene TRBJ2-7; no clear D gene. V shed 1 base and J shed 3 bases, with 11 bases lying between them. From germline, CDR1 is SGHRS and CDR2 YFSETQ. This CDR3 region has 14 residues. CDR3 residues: CASSLSQLYYEQYF. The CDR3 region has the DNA TGCGCCAGCAGCTTGAGTCAACTATACTACGAGCAGTACTTC.

CDR3 coding DNA: TGCAGCGTTGGGGCTGGTGAGCAGTTCTTC. It encodes CSVGAGEQFF. J is TRBJ2-1 and V is TRBV29-1; unclear D gene. The germline V and J ends were trimmed by 4 bases and 9 bases, with 7 bases remaining between them. The CDR3 loop spans 10 amino acids. Looked up from germline, CDR1 is SQVTM and CDR2 is ANQGSEA.

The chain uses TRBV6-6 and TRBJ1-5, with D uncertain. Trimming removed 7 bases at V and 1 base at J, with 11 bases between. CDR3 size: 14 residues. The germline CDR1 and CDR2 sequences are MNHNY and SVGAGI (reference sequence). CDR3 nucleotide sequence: TGTGCCAGCATACGTCCCGGGAGCAATCAGCCCCAGCATTTT. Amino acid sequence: CASIRPGSNQPQHF.

The CDR3: CASSLGASGGSDTQYF. CDR3 coding DNA: TGCGCCAGCAGCTTGGGGGCAAGCGGGGGGTCAGATACGCAGTATTTT. This sequence joins TRBV5-1 and TRBJ2-3, with 9 nucleotides matching TRBD2. Looked up from germline, CDR1 is SGHRS and CDR2 is YFSETQ. The CDR3 loop spans 16 amino acids. Unmatched junction bases numbered 6, after V lost 0 bases and J lost 4 bases.

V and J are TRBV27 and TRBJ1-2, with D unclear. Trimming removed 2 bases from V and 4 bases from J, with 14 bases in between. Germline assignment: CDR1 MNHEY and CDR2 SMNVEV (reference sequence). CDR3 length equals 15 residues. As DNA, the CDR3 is TGTGCCAGCAGTTTAGGAGCGGCAACTCTCTATGGCTACACCTTC. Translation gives CASSLGAATLYGYTF.

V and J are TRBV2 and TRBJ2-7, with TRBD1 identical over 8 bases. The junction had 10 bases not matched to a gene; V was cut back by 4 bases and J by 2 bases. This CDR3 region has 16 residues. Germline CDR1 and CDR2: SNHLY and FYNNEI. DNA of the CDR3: TGTGCCAGCAGTGCCCTGGACAGGGCGATCCCCTACGAGCAGTACGTC. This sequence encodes CASSALDRAIPYEQYV.